The 19 T cell receptor beta chains presented below share a single source sample, sequenced in a study of vaccination and CD4 T cells after COVID-19 (dated by TCRdb to between 2021 and 2024). The library was generated by PCR. TCRdb shows the sequencer as Illumina iSeq 100. TCR sequencing of DNA from cultured CD4+ T cells used the Oncomine TCR Beta short-read assay at the Johns Hopkins FTIC core. TCRdb reanalyzed the raw reads on its own, using fastp at Q25 for trimming and MiXCR for clone calling, and kept in-frame beta chains. Duplicate CDR3 protein sequences are folded into a single record with the most common DNA and genes. A total of tens of thousands of distinct CDR3 sequences appear in this sample, about 35% of them only once. About 8.6% of the sample lies in the top ten. The antigens for these receptors are not known. This sample's time point label indicates: late sampling 161 to 241 days after vaccination in a few convalescent patients. The label giving this sample's treatment or condition can be read as: approximately nine-day PBMC culture with coronavirus spike peptide pools or control peptides (ViraFEST assay).

Sequenced material: CD4+ T cells from blood, cultured in vitro, taken about 7 months after SARS-CoV-2 vaccination. Receptor source: a human donor who had recovered from COVID-19.

This clonotype is categorized as medium-sized. This chain links TRBV6-1 with TRBJ1-2; possibly TRBD1 for D (5 bases). V lost 7 bases and J 5 bases, leaving 14 bases between the germline ends. The CDR3 is 13 amino acids. CDR1 MNHNS and CDR2 SASEGT come from the germline V gene. The CDR3 nucleotides read TGTGCCAGCATCCCCAGGGAGGGTTATGGCTACACCTTC. It translates to CASIPREGYGYTF.

Written as DNA, the CDR3 is TGTGCCAGCAGCCCCGGACAGGCCCCCTACAATGAGCAGTTCTTC. Residues: CASSPGQAPYNEQFF. The rearrangement joins TRBV7-3 to TRBJ2-1; 7 nucleotides agree with TRBD1. The V gene's germline CDR1 is SGHTA and CDR2 FQGTGA. The junction had 6 bases not matched to a gene; V was cut back by 5 bases and J by 2 bases. This CDR3 has 15 amino acids.

This clonotype has just a few counts. The chain joins TRBV20-1 to TRBJ2-1, with TRBD2 matching 11 bases. Germline lookup yields CDR1 DFQATT and CDR2 SNEGSKA (reference sequence). V shed 2 bases and J 6 bases; nucleotides not matched to a gene: 9. The CDR3 extends over 16 amino acids. CDR3 amino acids: CSARTPTSGSINEQFF. The DNA for the CDR3 is TGCAGTGCTAGAACCCCCACTAGCGGGAGTATCAATGAGCAGTTCTTC.

This clonotype was counted only a few times. The CDR3 loop reads CASSYPPRRQQFF. The DNA for the CDR3 is TGTGCCAGCAGTTACCCCCCCAGACGGCAGCAGTTCTTC. The V call is TRBV6-5, the J call TRBJ2-1, with no clear D. Germline V gene data show CDR1 as MNHEY and CDR2 as SVGAGI. V lost 2 bases and J lost 11, with 13 bases in between. CDR3 length: 13 residues.

This clonotype turned up a few times. The chain links TRBV20-1 to TRBJ2-7; D not resolved. Germline CDR1 is DFQATT and CDR2 is SNEGSKA (reference sequence). Trimming took off 3 bases at V and 4 bases at J, with 10 bases between the two ends. The CDR3 is 12 amino acids. The CDR3 protein is CSARRSSYEQYF. The CDR3 DNA follows: TGCAGTGCTAGGAGGAGCAGTTACGAGCAGTACTTC.

CDR3: CAEYEQYF. Written as DNA, the CDR3 is TGTGCTGAGTACGAGCAGTACTTC. This rearrangement joins TRBV11-3 to TRBJ2-7, with D hard to call. CDR1 is SGHNT and CDR2 is YENEEA in the germline V gene. CDR3 size: 8 residues.

This clonotype was seen a few times. The J gene is TRBJ2-6, the V gene TRBV20-1; D unclear. The germline V and J ends were trimmed by 4 bases and 0 bases, with 13 bases remaining between them. This CDR3 comprises 16 residues. Germline-derived CDR1 and CDR2 are DFQATT and SNEGSKA (reference sequence). The CDR3 protein is CSATAELGSGANVLTF. The CDR3 DNA follows: TGCAGTGCTACCGCGGAGTTGGGCTCTGGGGCCAACGTCCTGACTTTC.

The J gene is TRBJ2-5, the V gene TRBV24-1, with unresolved D. Per germline, CDR1 KGHDR and CDR2 SFDVKD. The V end was cut by 4 bases, the J end by 2 bases, with 7 bases between. The CDR3 runs to 13 residues. CDR3 sequence: CATSDIIQETQYF. The CDR3 DNA reads TGTGCCACCAGTGACATCATACAAGAGACCCAGTACTTC.

Sample share makes this clonotype medium-sized. The CDR3 coding sequence is TGCAGTCTGACAGGGGCCGCAATGGTCGGTAATTCACCCCTCCACTTT. Amino acid sequence: CSLTGAAMVGNSPLHF. The chain employs TRBV20-1 and TRBJ1-6; TRBD1 agrees at 8 bases. CDR1 and CDR2 (germline): DFQATT, SNEGSKA (reference sequence). After removal of 8 bases from V and 6 bases from J, the junction contained 15 bases not matched to a gene. The CDR3 is 16 amino acids.

V gene TRBV28 combines with J gene TRBJ2-5, with D perhaps matching TRBD1 (5 bases). Per germline, CDR1 MDHEN and CDR2 SYDVKM. V lost 2 bases and J lost 2, with 15 bases in between. The CDR3 loop spans 16 amino acids. CDR3 sequence (DNA): TGTGCCAGCAGTTTACGGTGGGGCAGAGTACAAGAGACCCAGTACTTC. Amino acids: CASSLRWGRVQETQYF.

V usage is TRBV7-9 and J usage is TRBJ2-7, with unresolved D. Germline values: CDR1 SEHNR, CDR2 FQNEAQ (reference sequence). Trimming pared 2 bases from V and 0 bases from J, leaving 11 bases between. The CDR3 length is 15 residues. Here the CDR3 reads CASSLKPTTSYEQYF. CDR3 in DNA: TGTGCCAGCAGCTTAAAGCCCACCACCTCCTACGAGCAGTACTTC.

V gene TRBV7-2 combines with J gene TRBJ2-7; 7 nucleotides match TRBD1. The J segment lost 2 bases and the V segment lost 5 bases, leaving 9 bases of the junction unmatched. This CDR3 comprises 15 residues. Germline CDR1 and CDR2: SGHTA and FQGNSA. In nucleotides, the CDR3 is TGTGCCAGCAGCACTAACCGGGGACAGACCTACGAGCAGTACTTC. Translated, it gives CASSTNRGQTYEQYF.

The chain links TRBV5-4 to TRBJ1-1; the D gene is possibly TRBD1 (6 bases). CDR3 length: 13 residues. With 0 bases removed from V and 10 bases from J, the gap between germline ends came to 13 bases. Germline values: CDR1 SGHNT, CDR2 YYREEE (reference sequence). The CDR3 loop reads CASSLDRGQVAFF. The CDR3 bases are TGTGCCAGCAGCTTGGACCGGGGGCAGGTAGCTTTCTTT.

The V gene is TRBV20-1, the J gene TRBJ2-1, with 7 bases lining up with TRBD2. Per the germline V gene, CDR1 is DFQATT and CDR2 is SNEGSKA (reference sequence). The CDR3 loop spans 16 amino acids. V shed 4 bases and J 2 bases; nucleotides not matched to a gene: 11. The CDR3 loop reads CSAINFAGDAYNEQFF. The CDR3 nucleotides are TGCAGTGCTATCAACTTCGCGGGAGATGCCTACAATGAGCAGTTCTTC.

Within the sample, this clonotype is medium-sized. This rearrangement joins TRBV20-1 to TRBJ2-1, with 10 bases aligning to TRBD2. Germline V gene data show CDR1 as DFQATT and CDR2 as SNEGSKA (reference sequence). With V trimmed by 3 bases and J by 9 bases, 5 bases remained unmatched. CDR3 length equals 13 residues. Written as DNA, the CDR3 is TGCAGTGCTAGCTCGCTAGCGGGAGTTGAGCAGTTCTTC. It is translated as CSASSLAGVEQFF.

This clonotype was counted once. V usage is TRBV27 and J usage is TRBJ2-1; TRBD2 is a possible D gene (5 bases). This CDR3 has 16 amino acids. The germline V gene encodes CDR1 MNHEY and CDR2 SMNVEV (reference sequence). The V gene lost 2 bases and the J gene lost 8 bases, with 19 bases spanning the gap. The CDR3 sequence is CASSLAPLAQFYEQFF. As DNA, the CDR3 is TGTGCCAGCAGTTTAGCCCCCCTAGCCCAATTCTATGAGCAGTTCTTC.

This chain joins TRBV10-3 and TRBJ1-1; no clear D. V lost 3 bases, J lost 2 bases, and 7 bases lay in between. Germline V gene sequence: CDR1 ENHRY, CDR2 SYGVKD. The CDR3 covers 13 residues. Here the CDR3 reads CAISDGLNTEAFF. DNA for the CDR3: TGTGCCATCAGTGACGGCTTAAACACTGAAGCTTTCTTT.

The chain recombines TRBV7-2 with TRBJ2-3; D is ambiguous. Trimming stripped 4 bases from V and 2 bases from J, with 13 bases between. CDR3 size: 15 residues. Germline V gene lookup returns CDR1 SGHTA and CDR2 FQGNSA. This CDR3 reads CASSSGLGYTDTQYF. DNA of the CDR3: TGTGCCAGCAGCTCTGGTCTAGGTTACACAGATACGCAGTATTTT.

This clonotype has only a few counts. The CDR3 DNA follows: TGTGCCAGCAGCCAACAAAGCGTAGAGACCCAGTACTTC. Protein: CASSQQSVETQYF. The chain is built from TRBV6-1 and TRBJ2-5; D gene unclear. Per the germline V gene, CDR1 is MNHNS and CDR2 is SASEGT. Deletions cut 6 bases from V and 4 bases from J, with 12 bases between. This CDR3 has 13 residues.